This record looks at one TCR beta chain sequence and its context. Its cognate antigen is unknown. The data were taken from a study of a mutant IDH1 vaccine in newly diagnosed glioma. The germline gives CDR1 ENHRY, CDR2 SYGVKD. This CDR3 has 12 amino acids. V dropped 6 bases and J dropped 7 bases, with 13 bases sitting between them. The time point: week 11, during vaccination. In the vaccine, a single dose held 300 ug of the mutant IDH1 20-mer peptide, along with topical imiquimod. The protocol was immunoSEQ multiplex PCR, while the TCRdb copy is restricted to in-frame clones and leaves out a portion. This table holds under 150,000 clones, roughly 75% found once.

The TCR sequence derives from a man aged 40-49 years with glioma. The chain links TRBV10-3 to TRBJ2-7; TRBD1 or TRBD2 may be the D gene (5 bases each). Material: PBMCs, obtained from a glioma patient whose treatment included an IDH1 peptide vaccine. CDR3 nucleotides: TGTGCCATCAGAGCTGCCGGGGCTGAGCAGTACTTC. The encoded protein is CAIRAAGAEQYF.